This TCR beta chain was sequenced for a study of OX40 agonist ivuxolimab in advanced cancers. This clone occurred once. Profiled with immunoSEQ multiplex PCR; TCRdb holds only in-frame clones, not every one. The profile shows around 67,000 clones, about 80% of them singletons. V gave up 11 bases and J gave up 2 bases, with 12 bases separating them. There are 12 residues in the CDR3. Germline V gene sequence: CDR1 MDHEN, CDR2 SYDVKM. The sample in question was CD4+ or CD8+ T cells sorted from blood, obtained in a trial of the OX40 agonist ivuxolimab. The sequence came from an adult with an advanced solid tumor such as melanoma, head and neck, liver or kidney cancer. The rearrangement joins TRBV28 to TRBJ1-2, with no clear D. CDR3 sequence reads: CAFGGRNYGYTF. The CDR3 coding sequence is TGTGCCTTCGGAGGCAGGAACTATGGCTACACCTTC.